The TCR beta chain under discussion was sequenced for a study of blood T cell repertoires in COVID-19. Study in general: Sites across the United States, Italy and Spain contributed samples from acute and convalescent COVID-19. Sample material is recorded as cDNA or gDNA derived from T cells, B-cell-depleted T cells, or PBMCs.

In its sample, this clone was seen once. Only in-frame clones appear in the TCRdb table, and some are missing; sequencing was by immunoSEQ multiplex PCR. The table lists around 66,000 clones, around 87% of them singletons. The TCR comes from a man in his 60s with acute or convalescent COVID-19. The sequenced material came from peripheral blood.

The CDR3 spells CASSNPTANYGYTF. The CDR3 nucleotides read TGTGCCAGTAGTAACCCGACAGCTAACTATGGCTACACCTTC. The chain is built from TRBV19 and TRBJ1-2, with a weak D call TRBD1 (5 bases). Germline CDR1 and CDR2: LNHDA and SQIVND (reference sequence). This CDR3 is 14 amino acids long. With 4 bases removed from V and 0 bases from J, the gap between germline ends came to 9 bases.